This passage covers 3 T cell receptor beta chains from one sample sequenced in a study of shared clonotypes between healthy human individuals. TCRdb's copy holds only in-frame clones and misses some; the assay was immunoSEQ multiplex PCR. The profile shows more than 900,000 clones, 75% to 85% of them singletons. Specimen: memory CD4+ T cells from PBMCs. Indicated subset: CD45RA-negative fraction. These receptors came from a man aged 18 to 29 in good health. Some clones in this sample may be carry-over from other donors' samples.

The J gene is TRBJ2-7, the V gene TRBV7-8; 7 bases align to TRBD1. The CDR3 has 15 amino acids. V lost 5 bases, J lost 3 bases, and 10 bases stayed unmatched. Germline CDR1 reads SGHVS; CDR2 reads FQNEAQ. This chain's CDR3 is CASSRSGQASYEQYF. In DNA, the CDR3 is TGTGCCAGCAGCAGGTCCGGACAGGCGAGCTACGAGCAGTACTTC.

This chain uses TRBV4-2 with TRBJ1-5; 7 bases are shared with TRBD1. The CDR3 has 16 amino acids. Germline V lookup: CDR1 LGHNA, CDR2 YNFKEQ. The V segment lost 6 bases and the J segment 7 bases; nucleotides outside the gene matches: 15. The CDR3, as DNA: TGTGCCAGCAGTCGGGATCTTGGCCAGGGGGGACAGCCCCAGCATTTT. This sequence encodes CASSRDLGQGGQPQHF.

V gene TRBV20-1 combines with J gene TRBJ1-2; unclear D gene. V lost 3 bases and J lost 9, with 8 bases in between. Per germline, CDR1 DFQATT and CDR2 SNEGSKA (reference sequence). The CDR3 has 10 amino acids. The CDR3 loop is CSASLSSYTF. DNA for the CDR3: TGCAGTGCTAGCCTCTCCAGCTACACCTTC.